This is a list of T cell receptor beta chains from one sample in a study of T cell changes during pregnancy in multiple sclerosis. The assay was immunoSEQ multiplex PCR, and TCRdb's table has in-frame clones only and misses some. This table has about 100,000 clones, 75% to 95% appearing once. The source was peripheral blood, collected in the second trimester of pregnancy. Receptors originate from a female donor with multiple sclerosis, enrolled in a pregnancy study. CDR3s include the opening cysteine and the closing phenylalanine or tryptophan. The D gene is left open where the match is weak. Some rows mark clone size as missing; the rest say once, few, many or name a class of expanded clone.

NA | NA | TRBJ2-1 | TRBV19 | CASSMVVGDHEQFF | TGTGCCAGTAGTATGGTTGTGGGAGATCATGAGCAGTTCTTC
NA | NA | TRBJ1-1 | TRBV6-5 | CASTQVSGGRAFF | TGTGCCAGCACCCAAGTTTCGGGGGGCAGAGCTTTCTTT
TRBD1 | NA | TRBJ2-5 | TRBV29-1 | CSGDRRQETQYF | TGCAGCGGGGACAGGCGCCAAGAGACCCAGTACTTC
NA | NA | TRBJ1-5 | TRBV27 | CASSFIGRTNQPQHF | TGTGCCAGCAGTTTCATCGGACGGACTAATCAGCCCCAGCATTTT
TRBD1 | NA | TRBJ2-7 | TRBV30 | CAWTGGRDRAYEQYF | TGTGCCTGGACTGGGGGCCGGGACAGAGCCTACGAGCAGTACTTC
NA | NA | TRBJ2-7 | TRBV4-1 | CASSQESAVYEQYF | TGCGCCAGCAGCCAAGAATCAGCGGTCTACGAGCAGTACTTC
TRBD1 | few | TRBJ2-1 | TRBV2 | CASSVSTGSYNEQFF | TGTGCCAGCAGTGTGTCGACAGGGTCCTACAATGAGCAGTTCTTC
NA | NA | TRBJ2-5 | TRBV4-1 | CASSQEVRSETQYF | TGCGCCAGCAGCCAAGAAGTGAGATCGGAGACCCAGTACTTC
TRBD2 | NA | TRBJ2-1 | TRBV28 | CATKMAGGFGEQFF | TGTGCCACCAAGATGGCGGGAGGGTTTGGTGAGCAGTTCTTC
TRBD1 | NA | TRBJ2-3 | TRBV5-1 | CASSSGTGGTDTQYF | TGCGCCAGCAGCTCTGGGACAGGGGGCACAGATACGCAGTATTTT
TRBD1 | once | TRBJ2-7 | TRBV28 | CASSLTGQGAREQYF | TGTGCCAGCAGTTTAACGGGACAGGGGGCGCGTGAGCAGTACTTC
TRBD1 | NA | TRBJ2-5 | TRBV7-9 | CASSSDRGKTQYF | TGTGCCAGCAGCTCGGACAGGGGAAAGACCCAGTACTTC
TRBD1 | NA | TRBJ2-5 | TRBV5-1 | CASSLGQVETQYF | TGCGCCAGCAGCCTGGGACAGGTCGAGACCCAGTACTTC
TRBD2 | NA | TRBJ2-3 | TRBV27 | CASSLQGLAELYF | TGTGCCAGCAGTTTACAGGGACTAGCGGAACTGTATTTT
TRBD1 | NA | TRBJ2-2 | TRBV15 | CATKGWDRSTGELFF | TGTGCCACCAAGGGGTGGGACAGGAGCACCGGGGAGCTGTTTTTT
NA | NA | TRBJ2-7 | TRBV2 | CATRGGKHEQYF | TGTGCCACCCGGGGCGGGAAGCACGAGCAGTACTTC
TRBD2 | NA | TRBJ2-7 | TRBV14 | CASSQGNGRDYEQYF | TGTGCCAGCAGCCAAGGTAACGGGAGGGACTACGAGCAGTACTTC
TRBD1 | NA | TRBJ2-1 | TRBV2 | CASKKGQGSYNEQFF | TGTGCCAGCAAAAAAGGACAGGGCTCCTACAATGAGCAGTTCTTC
NA | NA | TRBJ2-5 | TRBV19 | CASSVPGARETQYF | TGTGCCAGTAGCGTCCCAGGGGCGCGGGAGACCCAGTACTTC
NA | NA | TRBJ2-4 | TRBV18 | CASSPGPDDIQYF | TGTGCCAGCTCACCCGGTCCCGATGACATTCAGTACTTC
NA | NA | TRBJ2-3 | TRBV7-9 | CASSLGALRTDTQYF | TGTGCCAGCAGCTTAGGGGCTCTCCGCACAGATACGCAGTATTTT
TRBD2 | NA | TRBJ2-3 | TRBV19 | CASSNLGRAGTDTQYF | TGTGCCAGTAGTAACCTCGGGAGGGCCGGAACAGATACGCAGTATTTT
TRBD2 | NA | TRBJ2-1 | TRBV19 | CASSIVAGDYNEQFF | TGTGCCAGTAGTATAGTGGCGGGGGACTACAATGAGCAGTTCTTC
TRBD1 | NA | TRBJ2-2 | TRBV18 | CASSIGQGNTGELFF | TGTGCCAGCTCCATAGGACAGGGAAACACCGGGGAGCTGTTTTTT
TRBD2 | NA | TRBJ2-7 | TRBV10-3 | CAISDLAGGPVQYF | TGTGCCATCAGTGACCTAGCGGGAGGGCCGGTGCAGTACTTC
TRBD2 | NA | TRBJ2-1 | TRBV28 | CASSSPRAGGSNEQFF | TGTGCCAGCAGTTCCCCCCGGGCGGGAGGGTCAAATGAGCAGTTCTTC
NA | NA | TRBJ1-1 | TRBV5-1 | CASSRSLGLNTEAFF | TGCGCCAGCAGCCGGTCTCTAGGTTTGAACACTGAAGCTTTCTTT
TRBD2 | NA | TRBJ2-2 | TRBV5-4 | CASSHGLAGNTGELFF | TGTGCCAGCAGTCACGGACTAGCGGGAAATACCGGGGAGCTGTTTTTT